What follows is one T cell receptor (beta chain) and its context. As yet, its antigen is unknown. This sample is drawn from a study of cytomegalovirus exposure and HLA in healthy donors. Study results and caveats: Accurate predictions that matched the HLA-A and HLA-B alleles of most subjects were reportedly made from TCR beta sequences.

The CDR3 totals 14 residues. The trim removed 0 bases at V and 12 bases at J, leaving 4 bases unmatched. The germline V gene encodes CDR1 GTSNPN and CDR2 SVGIG (reference sequence). The PCR was carried out with 60 Vbeta primers and 13 Jbeta primers. Sequencing was performed with immunoSEQ multiplex PCR; in TCRdb, only in-frame clones are kept and a portion is missing. The table includes 100,000 to 150,000 clones, over 75% detected once. The source material was PBMCs. The clonotype originates from a male donor in good health and CMV-seropositive. V gene TRBV30 combines with J gene TRBJ2-1; 14 bases fit TRBD2. The CDR3 here is CAWSVGLAGGRQFF. CDR3 DNA sequence: TGTGCCTGGAGTGTAGGACTAGCGGGGGGCCGGCAGTTCTTC.